This record looks at one T cell receptor (beta chain) sequence and its context. This sample was included in a study of PD-L1 blockade in urothelial cancer. Study context: Males with bladder-origin urothelial cancer constituted about 85% of the roughly 30 patients. Blood analysis occurred 3 weeks (second dose) and 6 weeks after treatment start.

The germline V gene encodes CDR1 KGHSH and CDR2 LQKENI. V was pared by 4 bases and J by 6 bases, with 13 bases between. The CDR3 contains 14 residues. Sequencing was performed with immunoSEQ multiplex PCR; in TCRdb, only in-frame clones are kept and a portion is missing. The sample yields more than 70,000 clones, approximately 88% seen once. The TCR was taken from a man aged 55 to 70 with urothelial cancer. J is TRBJ1-5 and V is TRBV18; D might be TRBD1 (6 bases). Sequences were derived from PBMCs, sampled around atezolizumab (anti-PD-L1) treatment. The CDR3: CASSQGVGSQPQHF. CDR3 coding DNA: TGTGCCAGCTCACAGGGGGTTGGATCTCAGCCCCAGCATTTT.